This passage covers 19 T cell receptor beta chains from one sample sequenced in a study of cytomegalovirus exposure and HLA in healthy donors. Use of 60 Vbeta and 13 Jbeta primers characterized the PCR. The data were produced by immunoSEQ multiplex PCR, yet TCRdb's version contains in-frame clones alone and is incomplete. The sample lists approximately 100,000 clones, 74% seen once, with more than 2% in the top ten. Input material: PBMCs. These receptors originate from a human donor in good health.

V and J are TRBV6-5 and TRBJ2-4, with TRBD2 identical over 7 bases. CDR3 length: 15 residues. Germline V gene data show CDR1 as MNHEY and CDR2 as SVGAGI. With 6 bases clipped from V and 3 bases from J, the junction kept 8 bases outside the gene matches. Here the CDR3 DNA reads TGTGCCAGCAGGGCGTCAGCGGGAAACAAAAACATTCAGTACTTC. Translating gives CASRASAGNKNIQYF.

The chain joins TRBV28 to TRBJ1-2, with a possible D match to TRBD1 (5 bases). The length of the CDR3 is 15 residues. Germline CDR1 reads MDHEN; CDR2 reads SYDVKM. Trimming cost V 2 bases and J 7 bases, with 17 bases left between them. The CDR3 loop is CASSLPQGRVRGYTF. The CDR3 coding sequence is TGTGCCAGCAGTTTACCCCAGGGCCGGGTGCGTGGCTACACCTTC.

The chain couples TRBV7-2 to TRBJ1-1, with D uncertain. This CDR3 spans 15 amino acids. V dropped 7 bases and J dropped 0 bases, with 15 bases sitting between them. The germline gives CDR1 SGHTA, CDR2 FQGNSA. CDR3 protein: CASKEQQDLNTEAFF. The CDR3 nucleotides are TGTGCCAGCAAGGAACAGCAGGACTTGAACACTGAAGCTTTCTTT.

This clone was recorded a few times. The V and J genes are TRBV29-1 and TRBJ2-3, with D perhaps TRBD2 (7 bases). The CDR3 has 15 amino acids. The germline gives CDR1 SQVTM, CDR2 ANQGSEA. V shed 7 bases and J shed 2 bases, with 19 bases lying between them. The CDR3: CSDSRSGGYTDTQYF. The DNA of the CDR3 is TGCAGCGACTCACGGTCGGGGGGCTACACAGATACGCAGTATTTT.

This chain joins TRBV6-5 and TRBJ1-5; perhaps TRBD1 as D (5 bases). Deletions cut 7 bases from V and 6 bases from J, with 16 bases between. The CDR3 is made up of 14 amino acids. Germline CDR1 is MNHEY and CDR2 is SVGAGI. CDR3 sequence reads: CASTKTGEGQPQHF. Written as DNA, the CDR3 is TGTGCCAGCACCAAAACGGGGGAAGGTCAGCCCCAGCATTTT.

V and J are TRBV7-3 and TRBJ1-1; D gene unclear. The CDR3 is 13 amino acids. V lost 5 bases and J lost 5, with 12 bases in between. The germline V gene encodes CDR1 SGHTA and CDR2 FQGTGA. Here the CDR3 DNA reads TGTGCCAGCAGCGAAAGAGATAAGACTGAAGCTTTCTTT. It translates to CASSERDKTEAFF.

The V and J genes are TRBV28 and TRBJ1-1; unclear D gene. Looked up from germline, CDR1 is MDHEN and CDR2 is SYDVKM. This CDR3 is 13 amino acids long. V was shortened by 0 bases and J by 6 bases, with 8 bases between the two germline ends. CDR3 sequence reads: CASSLWRIPEAFF. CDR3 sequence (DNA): TGTGCCAGCAGTTTATGGCGTATTCCTGAAGCTTTCTTT.

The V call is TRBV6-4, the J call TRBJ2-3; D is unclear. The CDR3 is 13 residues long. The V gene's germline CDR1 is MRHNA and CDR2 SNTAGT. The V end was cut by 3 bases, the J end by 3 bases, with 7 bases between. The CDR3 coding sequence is TGTGCCAGCAGTGAAGGAGTTACAGATACGCAGTATTTT. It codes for CASSEGVTDTQYF.

CDR3 coding DNA: TGTGCCAGTAGTATATCGGGCAGGGGGCGTAGCAATCAGCCCCAGCATTTT. Translated, it gives CASSISGRGRSNQPQHF. This chain uses TRBV19 with TRBJ1-5; 8 nucleotides line up with TRBD1. J was trimmed by 0 bases and V by 2 bases; bases with no gene match: 6. The CDR3 runs to 17 residues. Germline V lookup: CDR1 LNHDA, CDR2 SQIVND (reference sequence).

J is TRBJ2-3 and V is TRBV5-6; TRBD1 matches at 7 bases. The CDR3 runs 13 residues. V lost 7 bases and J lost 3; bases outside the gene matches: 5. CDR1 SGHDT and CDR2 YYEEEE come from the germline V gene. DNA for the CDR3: TGTGCCAGCTCGGGACAGAGAACAGATACGCAGTATTTT. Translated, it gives CASSGQRTDTQYF.

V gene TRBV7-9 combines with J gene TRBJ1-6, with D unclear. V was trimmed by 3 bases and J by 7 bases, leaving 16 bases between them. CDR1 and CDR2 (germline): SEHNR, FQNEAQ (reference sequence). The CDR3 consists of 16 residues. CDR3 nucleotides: TGTGCCAGCAGCTTTGAGGGCCGCGTTGGGAATTCACCCCTCCACTTT. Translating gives CASSFEGRVGNSPLHF. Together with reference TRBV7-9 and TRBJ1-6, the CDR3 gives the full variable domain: DTGVSQNPRHKITKRGQNVTFRCDPISEHNRLYWYRQTLGQGPEFLTYFQNEAQLEKSRLLSDRFSAERPKGSFSTLEIQRTEQGDSAMYLCASSFEGRVGNSPLHFGNGTRLTVT.

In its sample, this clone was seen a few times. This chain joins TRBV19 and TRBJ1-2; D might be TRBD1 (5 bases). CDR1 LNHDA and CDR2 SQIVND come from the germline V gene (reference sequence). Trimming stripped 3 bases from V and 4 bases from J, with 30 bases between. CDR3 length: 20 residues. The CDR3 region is CASSIIGRLGLSKPFYGYTF. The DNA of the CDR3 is TGTGCCAGTAGTATTATAGGCCGCTTGGGACTGTCGAAACCCTTCTATGGCTACACCTTC.

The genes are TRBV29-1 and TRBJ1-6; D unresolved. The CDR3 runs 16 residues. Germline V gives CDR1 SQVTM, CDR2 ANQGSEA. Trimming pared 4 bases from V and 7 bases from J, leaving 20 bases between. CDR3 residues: CSVGLWAAGENSPLHF. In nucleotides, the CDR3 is TGCAGCGTTGGTCTTTGGGCTGCGGGCGAGAATTCACCCCTCCACTTT.

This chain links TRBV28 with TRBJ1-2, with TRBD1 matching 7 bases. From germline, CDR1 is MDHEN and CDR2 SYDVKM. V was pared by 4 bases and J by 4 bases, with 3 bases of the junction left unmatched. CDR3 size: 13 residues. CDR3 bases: TGTGCCAGCAGTTCCGACAGGGTCTATGGCTACACCTTC. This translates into CASSSDRVYGYTF.

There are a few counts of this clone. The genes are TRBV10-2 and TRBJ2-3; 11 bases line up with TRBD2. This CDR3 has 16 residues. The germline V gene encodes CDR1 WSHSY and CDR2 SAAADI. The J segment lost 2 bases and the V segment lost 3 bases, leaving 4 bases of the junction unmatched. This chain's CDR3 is CASSDPSGGLTDTQYF. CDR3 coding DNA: TGCGCCAGCAGTGACCCTAGCGGGGGGCTCACAGATACGCAGTATTTT.

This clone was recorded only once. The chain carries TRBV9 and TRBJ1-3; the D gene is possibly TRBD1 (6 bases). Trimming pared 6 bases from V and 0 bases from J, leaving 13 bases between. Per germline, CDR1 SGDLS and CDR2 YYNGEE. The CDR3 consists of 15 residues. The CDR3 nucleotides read TGTGCCAGCACAGGGGCGCTTGGCTCTGGAAACACCATATATTTT. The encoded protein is CASTGALGSGNTIYF.

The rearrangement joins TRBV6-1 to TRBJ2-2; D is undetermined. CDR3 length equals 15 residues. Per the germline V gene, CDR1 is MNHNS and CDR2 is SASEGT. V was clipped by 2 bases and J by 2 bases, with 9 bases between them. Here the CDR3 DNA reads TGTGCCAGCAGTGAAACCGGAGTTAACACCGGGGAGCTGTTTTTT. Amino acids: CASSETGVNTGELFF.

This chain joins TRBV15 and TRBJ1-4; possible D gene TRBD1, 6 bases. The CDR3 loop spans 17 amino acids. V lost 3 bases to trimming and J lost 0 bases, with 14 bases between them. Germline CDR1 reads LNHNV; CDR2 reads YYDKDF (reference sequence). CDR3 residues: CATSSGGRGATNEKLFF. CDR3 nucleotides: TGTGCCACCAGCAGCGGGGGGCGGGGAGCAACTAATGAAAAACTGTTTTTT.

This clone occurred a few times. CDR3 in amino acids: CASTRLAGNTGELFF. Written as DNA, the CDR3 is TGTGCCAGCACGAGACTAGCGGGAAACACCGGGGAGCTGTTTTTT. The V call is TRBV6-1, the J call TRBJ2-2, with TRBD2 matching over 11 bases. Trimming removed 7 bases from V and 2 bases from J; junction bases left unmatched: 3. Germline values: CDR1 MNHNS, CDR2 SASEGT. This CDR3 has 15 residues.